The text below deals with one TCR beta chain. Its antigen is unidentified. Together with a sample-barcoded 5' primer, a J-beta primer mix was included in a second PCR lasting about 6 to 11 cycles. TCRdb re-called the 5' RACE reads with MiXCR, one entry per CDR3 protein. The data contain 710,000 or so distinct CDR3 sequences, about a fifth of them singletons. Germline V gene data show CDR1 as SEHNR and CDR2 as FQNEAQ (reference sequence). The length of the CDR3 is 15 residues. The sample originates from a study of blood T cells in healthy people across ages. Study-wide results and caveats: No one knew whether donors had CMV, which possibly confounded expanded clonotype changes.

This sequence was found in a man between 65 and 80 years old in good health. The rearrangement joins TRBV7-9 to TRBJ2-1; 9 bases are shared with TRBD1. The J call may be incorrect, as the DNA end agrees better with TRBJ2-5. Sample: blood. This chain's CDR3 is CASSLGQGDWETQYF. The DNA of the CDR3 is TGTGCCAGCAGCTTGGGACAGGGTGATTGGGAGACCCAGTACTTC.